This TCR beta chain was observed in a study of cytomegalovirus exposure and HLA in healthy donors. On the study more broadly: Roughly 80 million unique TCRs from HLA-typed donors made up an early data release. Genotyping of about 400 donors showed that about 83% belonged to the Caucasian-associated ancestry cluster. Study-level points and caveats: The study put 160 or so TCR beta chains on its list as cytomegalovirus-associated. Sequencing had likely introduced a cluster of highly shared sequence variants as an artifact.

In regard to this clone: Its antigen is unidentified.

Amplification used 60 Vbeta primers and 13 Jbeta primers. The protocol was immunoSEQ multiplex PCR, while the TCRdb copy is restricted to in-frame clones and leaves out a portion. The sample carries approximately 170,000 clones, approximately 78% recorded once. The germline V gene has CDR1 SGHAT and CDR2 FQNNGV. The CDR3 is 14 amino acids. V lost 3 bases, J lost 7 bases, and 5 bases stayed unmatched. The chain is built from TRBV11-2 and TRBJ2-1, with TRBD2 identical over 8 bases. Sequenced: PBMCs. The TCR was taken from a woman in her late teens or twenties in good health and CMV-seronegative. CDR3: CASSFGAGENEQFF. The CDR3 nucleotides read TGTGCCAGCAGCTTCGGAGCGGGAGAGAATGAGCAGTTCTTC.